The TCR beta chain described here comes from a study of CXCR3-negative and CXCR3-positive naive CD8 T cells. The study, taken as a whole, reports: CXCR3-positive naive cells had more hydrophobic TRB CDR3s than CXCR3-negative naive cells.

As concerns this clonotype: Its target is unknown.

Libraries of TRB cDNA were made by 5' RACE and carried UMIs. TCRdb reanalyzed the 5' RACE reads and collapses them to one entry per CDR3 protein, without DNA. The sample data list 100,000 or so distinct CDR3 sequences. The sequencing sample was made of naive CXCR3+ CD8+ T cells from blood. Subset specified: CD45RO-CCR7+CD27+CD95- naive CD8+ T cells expressing CXCR3 (TNR3+). This receptor was obtained from a human donor in good health. Some clones in this sample may be carry-over from other donors' samples.

CDR3: CASSQDRRLGDTQYF. V usage is TRBV14 and J usage is TRBJ2-3. Germline loops: CDR1 SGHDN, CDR2 FVKESK. CDR3 size: 15 residues.